This T cell receptor beta chain was captured in a study of blood T cell repertoires in COVID-19. Study-level information: There were acute and convalescent COVID-19 samples, and they came from the United States, Italy and Spain. From T cells, B-cell-depleted T cells, or PBMCs came the material, which was cDNA or gDNA.

Per the study methods: From reference gene primer amplification, estimates of nucleated cell counts were derived. This table comes from immunoSEQ multiplex PCR, and its TCRdb copy is limited to in-frame clones, with some not included. That table furnishes V, J and clone size, whereas the DNA furnished D and trimming. The sample has approximately 78,000 clones; less than 90% are singletons. Sequenced: peripheral blood. The TCR originated in an elderly woman with acute or convalescent COVID-19.

This CDR3 is CATQPGQGYGYTF. Here the CDR3 DNA reads TGTGCCACCCAGCCGGGACAGGGGTATGGCTACACCTTC. The genes are TRBV24-1 and TRBJ1-2; TRBD1 matches at 10 bases. This CDR3 has 13 amino acids. The germline V gene has CDR1 KGHDR and CDR2 SFDVKD. Trimming took 9 bases from V and 5 from J; bases not matched to a gene: 5.